The clone carrying this TCR beta chain has just a few counts. No antigen is known for it. The data were taken from a study of response to subunit inactivated influenza vaccine. Study-level points and caveats: A suggestion made by the authors is that each seasonal influenza vaccination recruits few new T cells.

TCRdb re-called the RT-PCR reads with MiXCR, one entry per CDR3 protein. The sample has more than 700,000 distinct CDR3 sequences; 21% are singletons. Trimming stripped 3 bases from V and 7 bases from J, with 13 bases between. The germline V gene encodes CDR1 DFQATT and CDR2 SNEGSKA (reference sequence). CDR3 length: 13 residues. This chain links TRBV20-1 with TRBJ1-5, with no clear D. Sequencing used PBMCs from blood, obtained 5 days after vaccination. The receptor was isolated from a middle-aged man who received an inactivated influenza vaccine. CDR3 residues: CSASLAVGQPQHF. Here the CDR3 DNA reads TGCAGTGCTAGTTTGGCAGTTGGCCAGCCCCAGCATTTT.